These 30 T cell receptor beta chains were sequenced from one sample in a study of T cell responses to AZD1222 COVID-19 vaccine. TCRdb's table, derived via immunoSEQ multiplex PCR, lists solely in-frame clones and lacks some. The data contain about 160,000 clones, 90% to 95% of them seen just once; the ten biggest clones take up 1.3%. The input for sequencing was peripheral blood, taken on day 0 of AZD1222 vaccination. The source of these receptors is an adult in good health.

The gene calls are TRBV6-5 and TRBJ2-1, with 11 bases lining up with TRBD2. Unmatched junction bases numbered 6, after V lost 8 bases and J lost 3 bases. This CDR3 is 15 amino acids long. Germline CDR1 reads MNHEY; CDR2 reads SVGAGI. CDR3 DNA sequence: TGTGCCAGCGGACGACTAGCGGGGATCTACAATGAGCAGTTCTTC. This codes for CASGRLAGIYNEQFF.

This chain links TRBV28 with TRBJ1-2; D call uncertain. The CDR3 spans 13 residues. Germline CDR1 is MDHEN and CDR2 is SYDVKM. V lost 2 bases and J 5 bases, leaving 9 bases between the germline ends. CDR3 sequence: CASSLMAGYGYTF. The CDR3 bases are TGTGCCAGCAGTTTAATGGCGGGATATGGCTACACCTTC.

This clone has more than one count but fewer than ten. The chain has TRBV5-1 and TRBJ1-4; TRBD1 aligns across 11 bases. V lost 5 bases, J lost 8 bases, and 8 bases stayed unmatched. Per the germline V gene, CDR1 is SGHRS and CDR2 is YFSETQ. The CDR3 covers 15 residues. This CDR3 is CASRWTGGAGEKLFF. The CDR3 DNA follows: TGCGCCAGCAGGTGGACAGGGGGCGCGGGCGAAAAACTGTTTTTT.

The rearrangement joins TRBV15 to TRBJ1-2; D may be TRBD1 (5 bases). This CDR3 is built from 18 residues. V was cut by 1 base and J by 0 bases, with 18 bases left in between. Looked up from germline, CDR1 is LNHNV and CDR2 is YYDKDF (reference sequence). The CDR3 protein is CATSRGGLTGAANYGYTF. Written as DNA, the CDR3 is TGTGCCACCAGCAGAGGCGGATTAACAGGTGCTGCTAACTATGGCTACACCTTC.

V gene TRBV4-2 combines with J gene TRBJ1-5; D gene uncertain. The CDR3 has 14 amino acids. Trimming took off 0 bases at V and 2 bases at J, with 5 bases between the two ends. The germline V gene has CDR1 LGHNA and CDR2 YNFKEQ. CDR3 DNA: TGTGCCAGCAGCCAAGATGGGGGCAATCAGCCCCAGCATTTT. Its translation: CASSQDGGNQPQHF.

The V gene is TRBV3-1 (or the pseudogene TRBV3-2), the J gene TRBJ2-7; TRBD2 agrees at 14 bases. Losses at the gene ends were 4 bases for V and 2 bases for J; bases not matched to a gene: 13. Per germline, CDR1 LGHDT and CDR2 YNNKEL (reference sequence). This CDR3 is 19 amino acids long. The CDR3, as DNA: TGTGCCAGCAGCCTCGAGGGGGGACTAGCGGGAGTGGGAGCCTACGAGCAGTACGTC. Translation gives CASSLEGGLAGVGAYEQYV.

CDR3 loop: CASSRRVAENTDTQYF. In nucleotides, the CDR3 is TGTGCCAGCAGCCGCCGGGTAGCGGAAAACACAGATACGCAGTATTTT. The V call is TRBV7-9, the J call TRBJ2-3; D may be TRBD2 (6 bases). Germline assignment: CDR1 SEHNR and CDR2 FQNEAQ (reference sequence). The length of the CDR3 is 16 residues. The V gene lost 5 bases and the J gene lost 2 bases, with 17 bases spanning the gap.

The J gene is TRBJ1-1, the V gene TRBV29-1, with 8 nucleotides matching TRBD1. Trimming at V came to 6 bases and at J to 1 base, leaving 7 bases not matched to a gene. Per germline, CDR1 SQVTM and CDR2 ANQGSEA. This CDR3 spans 14 amino acids. For the CDR3, the DNA is TGCAGCGTCCCTCCAGGGGGCGAGAACACTGAAGCTTTCTTT. This encodes CSVPPGGENTEAFF.

The gene calls are TRBV14 and TRBJ1-2; no firm D call. The CDR3 totals 14 residues. V gave up 4 bases and J gave up 3 bases, with 12 bases separating them. In germline, CDR1 is SGHDN, CDR2 FVKESK. The CDR3 DNA is TGTGCCAGCAGCCCCACAATCCGGTACTATGGCTACACCTTC. This translates into CASSPTIRYYGYTF.

The chain uses TRBV27 and TRBJ1-1; D perhaps matches TRBD1 (5 bases). Germline lookup yields CDR1 MNHEY and CDR2 SMNVEV (reference sequence). Trimming pared 4 bases from V and 1 base from J, leaving 13 bases between. There are 15 residues in the CDR3. The CDR3 loop reads CASSSPGRQNTEAFF. CDR3 nucleotide sequence: TGTGCCAGCAGTTCCCCGGGACGCCAGAACACTGAAGCTTTCTTT.

The V gene is TRBV10-2, the J gene TRBJ2-7; D is uncertain. Germline V gene sequence: CDR1 WSHSY, CDR2 SAAADI. CDR3 size: 14 residues. V was clipped by 6 bases and J by 1 base, with 13 bases between them. The CDR3 sequence: CASRANSPSYEQYV. CDR3 coding DNA: TGCGCCAGCAGGGCCAATAGCCCTTCCTACGAGCAGTACGTC.

The chain couples TRBV6-6 to TRBJ1-3; D not certain. Germline loops: CDR1 MNHNY, CDR2 SVGAGI (reference sequence). The V gene lost 2 bases and the J gene lost 5 bases, with 10 bases spanning the gap. The CDR3 extends over 14 amino acids. CDR3 coding DNA: TGTGCCAGCAGTTACGAGGAGGGCCGAAACACCATATATTTT. Translating it yields CASSYEEGRNTIYF.

The chain carries TRBV7-9 and TRBJ2-1; the match to TRBD2 covers 7 bases. Looked up from germline, CDR1 is SEHNR and CDR2 is FQNEAQ (reference sequence). The CDR3 has 15 residues. Trimming took 6 bases from V and 0 from J; bases not matched to a gene: 5. CDR3 sequence reads: CASSRAGLSYNEQFF. The DNA of the CDR3 is TGTGCCAGCAGTCGAGCGGGGCTCTCCTACAATGAGCAGTTCTTC.

Only one count was recorded for this clone. The J gene is TRBJ2-7, the V gene TRBV3-1 (or the pseudogene TRBV3-2); either TRBD1 or TRBD2 may supply D (5 bases each). Germline CDR1 LGHDT, CDR2 YNNKEL (reference sequence). The V end was cut by 1 base, the J end by 6 bases, with 10 bases between. The CDR3 is 13 residues long. The CDR3 is CASSQGQGVEQYV. CDR3 coding DNA: TGTGCCAGCAGCCAAGGTCAGGGAGTCGAGCAGTACGTC.

The CDR3 sequence: CASSQDYNGYTF. The CDR3 DNA reads as TGTGCCAGCAGCCAAGATTATAATGGCTACACCTTC. This sequence joins TRBV3-1 (or the pseudogene TRBV3-2) and TRBJ1-2; D uncertain. Germline-derived CDR1 and CDR2 are LGHDT and YNNKEL (reference sequence). Trimming pared 0 bases from V and 6 bases from J, leaving 5 bases between. The CDR3 is 12 residues long.

The chain has TRBV29-1 and TRBJ1-1, with unresolved D. The length of the CDR3 is 14 residues. With 5 bases removed from V and 0 bases from J, the gap between germline ends came to 13 bases. Germline lookup yields CDR1 SQVTM and CDR2 ANQGSEA. The CDR3 reads CSVWRRPMNTEAFF. DNA of the CDR3: TGCAGCGTTTGGCGACGGCCCATGAACACTGAAGCTTTCTTT.

This chain joins TRBV28 and TRBJ1-6, with 8 bases matching TRBD1. CDR1 and CDR2 from the germline V gene are MDHEN and SYDVKM. The CDR3 runs 13 residues. Unmatched junction bases numbered 2, after V lost 4 bases and J lost 9 bases. The CDR3 DNA reads TGTGCCAGCAGTTCAGGGGGCGGTTCACCCCTCCACTTT. Amino acids: CASSSGGGSPLHF.

The chain links TRBV4-2 to TRBJ1-3; possible D gene TRBD1, 5 bases. CDR3 length equals 17 residues. With 0 bases removed from V and 7 bases from J, the gap between germline ends came to 19 bases. Germline values: CDR1 LGHNA, CDR2 YNFKEQ. CDR3 residues: CASSQERGSLSGNTIYF. The DNA of the CDR3 is TGTGCCAGCAGCCAAGAGAGGGGATCGCTTTCCGGGAACACCATATATTTT.

This rearrangement joins TRBV28 to TRBJ1-1; possible D gene TRBD1, 6 bases. Germline CDR1 is MDHEN and CDR2 is SYDVKM. The CDR3 is made up of 15 amino acids. Trimming cost V 4 bases and J 0 bases, with 12 bases left between them. CDR3 protein: CASSSHRQVNTEAFF. The CDR3 DNA follows: TGTGCCAGCAGTTCTCATCGACAGGTGAACACTGAAGCTTTCTTT.

The chain joins TRBV7-6 to TRBJ2-3, with D possibly matching TRBD1 (5 bases). Germline lookup yields CDR1 SGHVS and CDR2 FNYEAQ. Trimming cost V 5 bases and J 0 bases, with 15 bases left between them. The CDR3 consists of 16 residues. As DNA, the CDR3 is TGTGCCAGCAGCGCAATCTCCAGGGATAGCACAGATACGCAGTATTTT. The encoded protein is CASSAISRDSTDTQYF.

The rearrangement links TRBV6-5 to TRBJ1-2; TRBD1 aligns across 11 bases. The J segment lost 4 bases and the V segment lost 2 bases, leaving 3 bases of the junction unmatched. Germline assignment: CDR1 MNHEY and CDR2 SVGAGI. The CDR3 runs 15 residues. This CDR3 reads CASSYRDRGFYGYTF. In DNA, the CDR3 is TGTGCCAGCAGTTACAGGGACAGGGGGTTCTATGGCTACACCTTC.

The gene calls are TRBV12-5 and TRBJ2-3; 7 positions agree with TRBD2. CDR3 size: 15 residues. The germline V gene has CDR1 LGHNT and CDR2 FRNRAP. After removal of 4 bases from V and 4 bases from J, the junction contained 8 bases not matched to a gene. The CDR3 coding sequence is TGTGCTAGTGGTTGGGGGGGACTGGCTGCAGATACGCAGTATTTT. Protein product: CASGWGGLAADTQYF.

The J gene is TRBJ2-6, the V gene TRBV5-6; D is undetermined. Deletions cut 6 bases from V and 0 bases from J, with 13 bases between. This CDR3 comprises 16 residues. Looked up from germline, CDR1 is SGHDT and CDR2 is YYEEEE. This CDR3 reads CASTPGPISGANVLTF. DNA of the CDR3: TGTGCCAGCACCCCCGGACCGATCTCTGGGGCCAACGTCCTGACTTTC.

V gene TRBV4-1 combines with J gene TRBJ2-3, with D perhaps assigned TRBD1 or TRBD2 (6 bases each). The CDR3 has 18 amino acids. V lost 0 bases, J lost 6 bases, and 22 bases lay in between. The V gene's germline CDR1 is MGHRA and CDR2 YSYEKL. Here the CDR3 DNA reads TGCGCCAGCAGCCAAGAATTGGCGGGTCGGGGGCCCGAGGATACGCAGTATTTT. It translates to CASSQELAGRGPEDTQYF.

This clone was detected only once. The gene calls are TRBV5-1 and TRBJ2-1, with 7 bases identical to TRBD1. Germline lookup yields CDR1 SGHRS and CDR2 YFSETQ. With V trimmed by 4 bases and J by 9 bases, 10 bases remained unmatched. The CDR3 runs to 14 residues. CDR3 sequence reads: CASSTGTVRSEQFF. CDR3 in DNA: TGCGCCAGCAGCACGGGGACAGTTCGGAGTGAGCAGTTCTTC. Drawing the rest from reference TRBV5-1 and TRBJ2-1, the complete variable domain is KAGVTQTPRYLIKTRGQQVTLSCSPISGHRSVSWYQQTPGQGLQFLFEYFSETQRNKGNFPGRFSGRQFSNSRSEMNVSTLELGDSALYLCASSTGTVRSEQFFGPGTRLTVL.

V usage is TRBV29-1 and J usage is TRBJ1-1, with 9 nucleotides matching TRBD1. This CDR3 comprises 12 residues. V trimming: 6 bases; J trimming: 3 bases; junction bases outside the gene matches: 2. The germline V gene encodes CDR1 SQVTM and CDR2 ANQGSEA. Written as DNA, the CDR3 is TGCAGCGTGGACAGGGGTGACACTGAAGCTTTCTTT. Its translation is CSVDRGDTEAFF.

The chain couples TRBV12-5 to TRBJ1-2, with D unresolved. Germline V CDR1 and CDR2: LGHNT, FRNRAP. Trimming removed 1 base from V and 2 bases from J, with 23 bases in between. This CDR3 contains 19 residues. The DNA for the CDR3 is TGTGCTAGTGGTTTGGCGCCGGGGAGGGTGGGGAACACAAACTATGGCTACACCTTC. The encoded protein is CASGLAPGRVGNTNYGYTF.

The count of this clone is one. The rearrangement links TRBV18 to TRBJ1-1; D perhaps matches TRBD1 (5 bases). CDR1 and CDR2 from the germline V gene are KGHSH and LQKENI. The CDR3 has 13 residues. Trimming left V 2 bases short and J 11 bases short, with 15 bases between. The CDR3 DNA reads TGTGCCAGCTCACCATCGGCAGGGCTGGGGGCTTTCTTT. This encodes CASSPSAGLGAFF.

The chain links TRBV7-9 to TRBJ1-1; D is ambiguous. The V end lost 7 bases, the J end lost 3 bases, and 12 bases lay between the germline ends. Germline V gene sequence: CDR1 SEHNR, CDR2 FQNEAQ (reference sequence). There are 13 residues in the CDR3. The CDR3 loop is CASKGDYDTEAFF. The CDR3, as DNA: TGTGCCAGCAAGGGTGATTACGACACTGAAGCTTTCTTT.

The chain uses TRBV11-3 and TRBJ1-1; D ambiguous. Germline CDR1 reads SGHNT; CDR2 reads YENEEA. Trimming removed 2 bases at V and 1 base at J, with 5 bases between. CDR3 length equals 13 residues. CDR3 amino acids: CASSLRQNTEAFF. DNA for the CDR3: TGTGCCAGCAGCTTACGGCAGAACACTGAAGCTTTCTTT.